This T cell receptor (beta chain) was recovered during a study of cytomegalovirus exposure and HLA in healthy donors (dated 2017 in TCRdb). A note on the overall study: According to an earlier analysis of 587 of the donors, about 190 million T cells yielded 100 million or so unique TCR beta sequences and about 300 Gb of sequence data. Rather than using new phenotypic data, the later analysis identified candidate immune exposures from TCR beta sequences and from how often those sequences occurred across donors. Typing coverage varied by locus: roughly 629-640 donors for A, B, C, DRB1 and DQB1; approximately 520 for DQA1; approximately 570 for DPA1; roughly 470 for DPB1. Every repertoire in the discovery cohort had been generated on one and the same sequencing platform. The study aimed to test whether cataloging public T cell receptors could reveal signatures of past pathogen exposure. An early release that covered about 600 HLA-typed donors contained about 300 gigabases of sequencing data and tens of millions of unique TCR sequences. An earlier analysis of 587 of the donors applied high-throughput TCR beta sequencing to assess whether each TCR beta V gene segment acted as functional or pseudogenic. Both class I and class II loci were covered by HLA typing, at four-digit resolution. Donor age, sex, ethnicity and CMV serostatus were compiled together with the repertoire data. The study combined high-throughput TCR immunosequencing, statistical association of individual TCRs with disease status, and machine learning to predict cytomegalovirus infection status. In addition to the first cohort of 650 to 750 subjects, a separate validation cohort of approximately 130 different subjects was used. Using immunosequencing, the study profiled T cell repertoires from fewer than 700 subjects and related those repertoires to cytomegalovirus serostatus. Of the 350 to 450 genotyped donors, around 81% fell in the genetic ancestry cluster associated with self-reported Caucasian donors. In a later genetic analysis, genome-wide SNP genotypes for about 60% of the 666 donors were used, and that subset was treated as a discovery cohort. Across approximately 420 genotyped donors of the cohort, an average of 235,054 unique TCR beta nucleotide sequences per donor were sequenced, and approximately 19% of those sequences were non-productive. A later analysis re-analyzed previously published TCR beta repertoires from 600 to 850 donors and added high-resolution HLA genotyping to study TCR occurrence patterns. Roughly five DR-DQ haplotypes were handled as single units for association and clustering because linkage in the cohort was strong. Broad study findings and their caveats: The study listed approximately 160 TCR beta chains as associated with cytomegalovirus. In a later analysis, most CMV-associated TCR beta chains were found to appear HLA-restricted, with HLA associations seemingly driven largely by CMV exposure. In a later analysis, HLA-associated TCR beta chains were found to be more clonally expanded and to have lower generation probabilities than equally common non-associated chains. The classifier was reported to diagnose cytomegalovirus status with high specificity and sensitivity in both the original and validation cohorts. Several of the top co-occurrence clusters appeared to be linked to parvovirus B19, influenza, CMV and Epstein-Barr virus, according to a later analysis. Some IMGT-functional V segments, including TRBV6-2 and TRBV6-3, could not be told apart with the 87-base-pair reads, so those segments were excluded. Compared with the approximately 700-donor mean, donors in an Asian-associated ancestry cluster had fewer N-insertions in productive TCRs, according to a later genetic analysis. A further reported finding was that TCR beta sequences accurately predicted the HLA-A and HLA-B alleles for most subjects in the first cohort. Immune exposure information for the cohort was limited to CMV serostatus. In a later genetic analysis, a missense DCLRE1C variant was associated with V-gene and J-gene trimming of TCR beta chains, and the association was replicated in an independent cohort. Most TCR sequences were observed very rarely across donors, whereas some public TCRs were present in many individuals. Because HLA typing was missing for some donors at each locus, association tests included only the typed subset. The earlier analysis of about 600 of the donors excluded roughly 16 rarely observed V segments, including chromosome 9 orphons, because counts were too low. Broadly in line with IMGT annotations, most TCR beta V segments showed up in productive rearrangements about 87% or about 30% of the time in an earlier analysis of 587 of the donors. When HLA alleles, especially DR and DQ, strongly co-occurred, TCR associations were difficult to assign to individual alleles. Three of the identified cytomegalovirus-associated TCR beta chains were confirmed in vitro to be specific for cytomegalovirus antigens. A cluster of highly shared sequence variants was judged likely to be a technical artifact of the sequencing pipeline. The presence/absence analyses assumed that sequencing depth was roughly uniform across donors, and that assumption may not be true. A later analysis found that TCR association rates varied across HLA loci, with DRB1 alleles showing the most associated TCRs and HLA-C alleles the fewest. Correlated functional status among segregating V segments might reflect linkage disequilibrium, but an unknown experimental factor could not be ruled out. Specific HLA alleles were associated with 15,000 to 20,000 TCR beta sequences at a false discovery rate of 0.05 in a later analysis. The authors suggested that the approach could potentially be generalized to other disease states and immunological phenotypes. Only TCR beta chains were sequenced in this cohort, and the absence of alpha or paired-chain data limited detectable features.

Remarks on this clone: Its antigen has not been determined.

Library creation used the immunoSEQ multiplex PCR assay. For the multiplex PCR, a mixture combining 60 forward primers for TCR Vbeta segments and 13 reverse primers for TCR Jbeta segments was used. The CDR3 region of rearranged TCR beta genes was amplified from genomic DNA with a multiplex PCR assay. The Illumina HiSeq System was used to sequence the amplified TCR beta libraries as 87-base-pair reads. Processing in the source paper ran as follows. Across the 600 to 700 repertoires, a later analysis counted 75 million to 90 million unique TCR beta chains, approximately 12 million of which were shared by at least two donors. To remove PCR and sequencing errors, raw reads were error-corrected and collapsed into unique sequences using a nearest-neighbor algorithm that merged closely related sequences. CDR3 sequences were aligned to IMGT reference sequences to assign V, D and J gene segments. For a sequence to be retained, a match of at least six nucleotides to both a V gene segment and a J gene segment was required. A rearrangement counted as productive if the CDR3 had no stop codons and remained in frame with V and J, and every other rearrangement counted as non-productive. Following IMGT convention, CDR3 was defined as the stretch from the second conserved V-encoded cysteine up to the conserved J-encoded phenylalanine. The earlier analysis of about 640 of the donors excluded any sequence lacking an unambiguous match to a single V gene segment. An earlier analysis of 587 of the donors classified V segments as functional when productive rearrangements were above 56.7% and as segregating when the standard deviation between donors was above 5%. To diagnose cytomegalovirus status from the catalog of TCR beta chain sequences, a statistical classification framework was built. A later analysis assigned V and J genes by comparing TCR nucleotide sequences with IMGT/GENE-DB human TR gene sequences. Using the TCRdist pipeline, a later analysis assigned CDR3 sequences along with most-parsimonious VDJ recombination scenarios. In a later analysis, each TCR beta chain was defined by its CDR3 amino acid sequence together with its V-gene family, and reads lacking a unique V-gene family were excluded. As a way to deal with suspected cross-contamination and a sequencing artifact, a later analysis dropped roughly 620 nucleotide sequences that were highly shared and had low generation probability. A later analysis calculated a clonal expansion index for each public chain from normalized within-repertoire ranks of inferred template counts. In a later analysis, generation probabilities were computed using a VDJ recombination model fitted to out-of-frame rearrangements, and the results were checked against IGoR. In a later analysis, hypergeometric tests were used to score TCR-TCR, TCR-HLA and TCR-CMV co-occurrence, with a repertoire-size bias correction applied to TCR pairs. To estimate false discovery rates, a later analysis permuted the HLA or CMV assignments 20 times. In a later analysis, co-occurring TCRs were grouped using DBSCAN, and TCRdist sequence similarity was added for clustering within HLA-allele-positive subsets. Co-occurrence clustering excluded repertoires with fewer than 30,000 or more than 120,000 public chains, plus five with anomalous nucleotide sharing. Here the immuneACCESS table is served through TCRdb, limited to in-frame sequences with V and J called. Missing clones are a known gap in these copies; in checked studies unresolved V genes cover under half, and the rest lacks a known reason. The V and J calls and the clone size are those of that table, but D and trimming were determined from the DNA. The table for this sample records nearly 35,000 clones. Jointly, the top ten make up less than 3.5% of the sample.

Including cysteine and phenylalanine, the CDR3 has 14 amino acids. Of the read, only the CDR3 DNA is kept; its 42 bases are in frame from base 1. V has 6 bases trimmed and J has 3 bases trimmed; junction bases matching no gene number 7. Taken from the germline V gene, the CDR1 and CDR2 loops are SGHVS and FQNEAQ. The cohort comprised under 700 healthy bone marrow donors. At the time of sampling, all cohort members were nominally healthy, though unrecorded immune exposures were likely present. The donor was CMV seropositive and was included in the group of some 290 seropositive cohort members. Each donor provided a peripheral blood sample, and peripheral blood mononuclear cells were used for TCR beta sequencing. The Qiagen DNeasy Blood Extraction Kit was used to extract genomic DNA from the blood cell samples.

This sequence originates from a woman in her forties in good health and CMV-seropositive. Sequenced input: PBMCs. Recombination linked TRBV7-8 to TRBJ1-1; 7 nucleotides in the junction match TRBD1. The DNA sequence is as follows: TGTGCCAGCAGGACAGGGTTGGAGGACACTGAAGCTTTCTTT. Translated, this is CASRTGLEDTEAFF. Joined to the reference TRBV7-8 and TRBJ1-1 proteins, this CDR3 gives the full variable domain: GAGVSQSPRYKVAKRGQDVALRCDPISGHVSLFWYQQALGQGPEFLTYFQNEAQLDKSGLPSDRFFAERPEGSVSTLKIQRTQQEDSAVYLCASRTGLEDTEAFFGQGTRLTVV.